This TCR beta chain comes out of a study of blood T cell repertoires in COVID-19. Libraries were prepared by immunoSEQ multiplex PCR; TCRdb keeps only in-frame clonotypes and omits some of them. Of about 140,000 clones detected, over 80% appear once; the ten largest clones hold around 11%. This CDR3 has 16 residues. Germline V gives CDR1 SGDLS, CDR2 YYNGEE. Trimming removed 4 bases from V and 0 bases from J; junction bases left unmatched: 7. This rearrangement joins TRBV9 to TRBJ2-1, with TRBD1 matching 7 bases. The sample was PBMCs or T cells enriched from blood (not recorded which). The receptor comes from a man aged 60-69 years who had recovered from COVID-19. CDR3 protein: CASSRQGSSSYNEQFF. The CDR3 DNA reads as TGTGCCAGCAGCCGACAGGGCTCGAGCTCCTACAATGAGCAGTTCTTC.